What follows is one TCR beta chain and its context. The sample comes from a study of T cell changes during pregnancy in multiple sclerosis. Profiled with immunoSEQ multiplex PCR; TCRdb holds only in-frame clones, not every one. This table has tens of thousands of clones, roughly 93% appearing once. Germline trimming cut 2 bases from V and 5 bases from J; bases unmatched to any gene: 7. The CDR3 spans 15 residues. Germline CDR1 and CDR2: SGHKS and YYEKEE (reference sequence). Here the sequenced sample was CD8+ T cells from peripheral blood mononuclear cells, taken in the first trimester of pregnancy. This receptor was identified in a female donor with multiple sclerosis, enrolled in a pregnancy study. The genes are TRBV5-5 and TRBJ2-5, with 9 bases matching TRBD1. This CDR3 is CASSLPGTGRETQYF. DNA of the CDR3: TGTGCCAGCAGCTTACCCGGGACAGGGAGGGAGACCCAGTACTTC.